Listed here is a single TCR beta chain. The antigen is not known. The data originate from a study of T cell repertoires in cytomegalovirus infection. Study-wide context: It was the public TCR beta signatures that indicated both CMV infection and matching HLA type. Findings and caveats of the study: The ex vivo response was dominated by HLA-C-restricted CMV-specific TCR beta clonotypes. Cumulative public TCR beta family frequency identified carriers of CMV plus the relevant HLA.

Trimming shortened V by 1 base and J by 13 bases, and 13 bases separated the two germline ends. The CDR3 length is 12 residues. The germline V gene has CDR1 SQVTM and CDR2 ANQGSEA. A single record per CDR3 protein comes from TCRdb applying MiXCR to the reads. Found here are fewer than 200,000 distinct CDR3 sequences, about an eighth of them singletons; the top ten hold about a quarter. The J gene is TRBJ1-4, the V gene TRBV29-1; a weak D match, TRBD1 (6 bases). The clonotype originates from a human donor in good health (CMV status not recorded). Some clones in this sample may be carry-over from other donors' samples. Sequenced: PBMCs. The CDR3: CSVEVTTGLLFF. The CDR3 coding sequence is TGCAGCGTTGAAGTCACGACAGGATTACTGTTTTTT.